The rows below give T cell receptor beta chains drawn from one sample of a study of spatial heterogeneity in lung cancer. One entry per CDR3 protein, called by TCRdb with MiXCR from the 5' RACE reads. In the table there are 2,500 to 3,500 distinct CDR3 sequences, 10% of which are singletons. The sample consisted of lung tumor tissue, taken at surgery. All receptors derive from a female donor with early-stage non-small cell lung cancer. Each CDR3 is given with its conserved first and last residue. A D gene is named only where the DNA matches it firmly. Some rows have no size entry. The others give once, few or many, or a class for an expanded clone.

>.|TRBV29-1|TRBJ2-1|few
CSVEGAPGRYNEQFF
TGCAGCGTTGAGGGGGCCCCTGGGAGGTACAATGAGCAGTTCTTC
>TRBD2|TRBV11-2|TRBJ2-7|medium-sized
CASSPVSRTSGETYEQYF
TGTGCCAGCAGCCCGGTTTCCCGGACTAGCGGGGAAACCTACGAGCAGTACTTC
>TRBD1|TRBV29-1|TRBJ2-3|many
CSVRDRGPYTQYF
TGCAGCGTCAGAGACAGGGGGCCATATACGCAGTATTTT
>.|TRBV10-2|TRBJ1-6|medium-sized
CASSEGRGTDNSPLHF
TGCGCCAGCAGTGAGGGCAGGGGCACAGATAATTCACCCCTCCACTTT
>.|TRBV28|TRBJ1-2|medium-sized
CASRSGSGTERGYGYTF
TGTGCCAGCAGATCGGGGAGTGGGACGGAAAGGGGTTATGGCTACACCTTC
>TRBD2|TRBV19|TRBJ2-5|medium-sized
CASSLGGSGETQYF
TGTGCCAGTAGTCTCGGGGGGTCGGGAGAGACCCAGTACTTC
>.|TRBV20-1|TRBJ2-3|medium-sized
CSARDLGGRADTQYF
TGCAGTGCTAGAGATTTGGGGGGCAGGGCAGATACGCAGTATTTT
>TRBD1|TRBV18|TRBJ2-7|.
CASSPQGTGGAYEQYF
TGTGCCAGCTCACCACAGGGGACAGGCGGAGCCTACGAGCAGTACTTC
>TRBD2|TRBV19|TRBJ2-2|medium-sized
CASTGLAGNTGELFF
TGTGCCAGTACCGGACTAGCTGGTAACACCGGGGAGCTGTTTTTT
>.|TRBV3-1|TRBJ2-4|medium-sized
CASSQKRLAKNIQYF
TGTGCCAGCAGCCAAAAACGCTTAGCCAAAAACATTCAGTACTTC
>TRBD1|TRBV3-1|TRBJ1-1|medium-sized
CASSRAGGAGNTEAFF
TGTGCCAGCAGTCGAGCAGGGGGCGCGGGGAACACTGAAGCTTTCTTT
>.|TRBV27|TRBJ2-3|.
CASSFSLSTDTQYF
TGTGCCAGCAGTTTTTCCTTATCGACAGATACGCAGTATTTT
>TRBD2|TRBV20-1|TRBJ2-2|medium-sized
CSASILAGGAGELFF
TGCAGTGCTAGCATACTAGCGGGGGGGGCCGGGGAGCTGTTTTTT
>.|TRBV5-6|TRBJ1-2|medium-sized
CASSLAGIDNYGYTF
TGTGCCAGCAGCTTGGCAGGGATAGATAACTATGGCTACACCTTC
>.|TRBV5-1|TRBJ2-5|medium-sized
CASSRGLGETQYF
TGCGCCAGCAGCAGGGGACTCGGGGAGACCCAGTACTTC
>TRBD1|TRBV9|TRBJ1-1|.
CASGQGASTEAFF
TGTGCCAGTGGACAGGGAGCCTCCACTGAAGCTTTCTTT
>.|TRBV6-6|TRBJ1-4|large
CASSYLTENEKLFF
TGTGCCAGCAGTTACTTGACCGAGAATGAAAAACTGTTTTTT
>.|TRBV7-9|TRBJ1-1|few
CASVDNTEAFF
TGTGCCAGTGTAGACAACACTGAAGCTTTCTTT
>.|TRBV29-1|TRBJ2-3|.
CSVARWGTDTQYF
TGCAGCGTTGCTAGGTGGGGCACAGATACGCAGTATTTT
>.|TRBV3-1|TRBJ2-6|medium-sized
CASSQDGGANVLTF
TGTGCCAGCAGCCAAGATGGTGGGGCCAACGTCCTGACTTTC
>.|TRBV12-3/TRBV12-4|TRBJ1-1|medium-sized
CASSFRRNTEAFF
TGTGCCAGCAGTTTTCGAAGGAACACTGAAGCTTTCTTT
>.|TRBV12-3/TRBV12-4|TRBJ2-3|many
CASSVGGTQYF
TGTGCCAGCAGTGTAGGAGGTACGCAGTATTTT